The rows below give T cell receptor beta chains drawn from one sample of a study of CD8 T cells in ankylosing spondylitis. TCRdb reprocessed the 5' RACE reads via MiXCR and lists one record per CDR3 protein. The table shows 350,000 to 400,000 distinct CDR3 sequences, with approximately 22% occurring only once. The material sequenced was blood, either unsorted or a sorted T cell fraction (not recorded which). Every receptor here comes from a male donor with ankylosing spondylitis or in good health (not recorded which). The CDR3 runs from the conserved cysteine through the conserved F or W. Fields, in order: D gene, clone size, J gene, V gene, CDR3 DNA, CDR3 protein. D genes are given only for firm matches. Only part of the rows carry a size: once, few, many, or a class if the clone is expanded.

NA | once | TRBJ2-1 | TRBV29-1 | TGCAGCGTTGAAGCGAGGGGTGAGCAGTTCTTC | CSVEARGEQFF
NA | few | TRBJ1-1 | TRBV20-1 | TGCAGTGCAAAAACAGGGTCGGTGAACACTGAAGCTTTCTTT | CSAKTGSVNTEAFF
TRBD2 | NA | TRBJ2-7 | TRBV14 | TGTGCCAGCAGCCAGGCGGGGGGAGCGGACGAGCAGTACTTC | CASSQAGGADEQYF
TRBD2 | NA | TRBJ2-7 | TRBV20-1 | TGCAGTGCTAGAGGGGCTAGCGGGATACCTCGCGAGCAGTACTTC | CSARGASGIPREQYF
NA | NA | TRBJ2-3 | TRBV3-1 | TGTGCCAGCAGCCAAGTAAATAGGAACCAGGAATTCGGCACAGATACGCAGTATTTT | CASSQVNRNQEFGTDTQYF
NA | few | TRBJ2-7 | TRBV3-1 | TGTGCCAGCAGCCAAGATCGGGCAGGGAGGACCTACGAGCAGTACTTC | CASSQDRAGRTYEQYF
NA | few | TRBJ2-2 | TRBV7-9 | TGTGCCAGCAGCACCAAAGTGGACAACTTAAACACCGGGGAGCTGTTTTTT | CASSTKVDNLNTGELFF
NA | few | TRBJ2-5 | TRBV27 | TGTGCCAGCAGATGGGGGCTTGGAGAGACCCAGTACTTC | CASRWGLGETQYF
NA | few | TRBJ2-7 | TRBV29-1 | TGCAGCGTTGAAAGTGGCGTGGACGAGCAGTACTTC | CSVESGVDEQYF
NA | few | TRBJ2-2 | TRBV7-9 | TGTGCCAGCAGCTCTTCTTTCGGGGCGGCGGAGCTGTTTTTT | CASSSSFGAAELFF